This is a list of T cell receptor beta chains from one sample in a study of T cell changes during pregnancy in multiple sclerosis. TCRdb's table, derived via immunoSEQ multiplex PCR, lists solely in-frame clones and lacks some. The sample lists 40,000 to 55,000 clones; around 90% were seen once. This material consisted of CD4+ T cells from peripheral blood mononuclear cells, taken in the third trimester of pregnancy. These receptors were obtained from a female donor with multiple sclerosis, enrolled in a pregnancy study. Each CDR3 is given with its conserved first and last residue. The order of the fields is CDR3 DNA, CDR3 protein, J gene, V gene, D gene, clone size. A D gene is named only where the DNA matches it firmly. Size values are once, few and many counts, or a class for expanded clones, and some rows have none.

DNA: TGTGCCAGCAGCAAAGGACTAGCGGGAGGTGAGACCCAGTACTTC; CDR3: CASSKGLAGGETQYF; J: TRBJ2-5; V: TRBV5-5; D: TRBD2; size: -
DNA: TGTGCCAGCAGCTTAGTATCTTCAGGGTACTTT; CDR3: CASSLVSSGYF; J: TRBJ1-1; V: TRBV7-9; D: -; size: once
DNA: TGTGCCAGCAGCCAAGATTTATACAATGAGCAGTTCTTC; CDR3: CASSQDLYNEQFF; J: TRBJ2-1; V: TRBV4-2; D: -; size: -
DNA: TGTGCCAGCAGCTTACAGGGGGCCGGAACCGGGGAGCTGTTTTTT; CDR3: CASSLQGAGTGELFF; J: TRBJ2-2; V: TRBV5-4; D: TRBD1; size: -
DNA: TGTGCCAGCTCACCAGGGCGGGGAAGGGCCTATGGCTACACCTTC; CDR3: CASSPGRGRAYGYTF; J: TRBJ1-2; V: TRBV18; D: -; size: -
DNA: TGTGCCAGCAGTGAAGGGGACGGCCGGGCGGGAGGCTACACCTTC; CDR3: CASSEGDGRAGGYTF; J: TRBJ1-2; V: TRBV2; D: -; size: -
DNA: TGTGCCAGCAGCTTAAACGGGAGGGCCCTCGGAGAGACCCAGTACTTC; CDR3: CASSLNGRALGETQYF; J: TRBJ2-5; V: TRBV7-3; D: TRBD2; size: -
DNA: TGTGCCAGCAGCAAACCCGGGAATACGCAGTATTTT; CDR3: CASSKPGNTQYF; J: TRBJ2-3; V: TRBV5-6; D: -; size: -
DNA: TGTGCCAGCAGCTTAGAAGCGGGAGGGTCGCATACGCAGTATTTT; CDR3: CASSLEAGGSHTQYF; J: TRBJ2-3; V: TRBV7-9; D: TRBD2; size: -
DNA: TGTGCCAGCACTTCCCATACTTCTAGCACAGATACGCAGTATTTT; CDR3: CASTSHTSSTDTQYF; J: TRBJ2-3; V: TRBV27; D: -; size: -
DNA: TGTGCCAGCAGCCGAGGAGGGAATGAAGCTTTCTTT; CDR3: CASSRGGNEAFF; J: TRBJ1-1; V: TRBV11-3; D: -; size: few
DNA: TGTGCCAGCAGCTTCAGTGTTTATGGCTACACCTTC; CDR3: CASSFSVYGYTF; J: TRBJ1-2; V: TRBV7-9; D: -; size: -
DNA: TGTGCCAGCAGCCGAATCCGGGACAGCCGGTTATTCGACAAAAACATTCAGTACTTC; CDR3: CASSRIRDSRLFDKNIQYF; J: TRBJ2-4; V: TRBV27; D: TRBD1; size: -
DNA: TGTGCCAGCAGCCATAACACTGAAGCTTTCTTT; CDR3: CASSHNTEAFF; J: TRBJ1-1; V: TRBV13; D: -; size: -
DNA: TGCAGCGTTGAAGAGTCCGGGACAGAGCAGTTCTTC; CDR3: CSVEESGTEQFF; J: TRBJ2-1; V: TRBV29-1; D: -; size: -
DNA: TGTGCCAGCAGCTTTCTAGGCCTTCCCCAAGAGACCCAGTACTTC; CDR3: CASSFLGLPQETQYF; J: TRBJ2-5; V: TRBV7-2; D: -; size: -
DNA: TGCAGCGTTGGGGAGGTTTCCGAGCAGTACTTC; CDR3: CSVGEVSEQYF; J: TRBJ2-7; V: TRBV29-1; D: -; size: -
DNA: TGTGCCTGGAGTAGGGGACTACTCCTAGAGACCCAGTACTTC; CDR3: CAWSRGLLLETQYF; J: TRBJ2-5; V: TRBV30; D: TRBD2; size: -
DNA: TGTGCCAGCAGTCAACGGTGGTCCGGCTCCTACAATGAGCAGTTCTTC; CDR3: CASSQRWSGSYNEQFF; J: TRBJ2-1; V: TRBV2; D: -; size: -
DNA: TGTGCCAGCAGCCCGTCTAACAGGGCAACCTACGAGCAGTACTTC; CDR3: CASSPSNRATYEQYF; J: TRBJ2-7; V: TRBV9; D: -; size: -
DNA: TGCGCCAGCAGCTTGGCCATGCGGGAGAGCGGCACCGGGGAGCTGTTTTTT; CDR3: CASSLAMRESGTGELFF; J: TRBJ2-2; V: TRBV5-1; D: TRBD2; size: -
DNA: TGTGCCAGCAGTTCAGGGGGCTCCGGGGGCTACACCTTC; CDR3: CASSSGGSGGYTF; J: TRBJ1-2; V: TRBV28; D: TRBD1; size: -
DNA: TGTGCCAGCAGTGATGCCGGGACTAGCGCCCCCCAGTACTTC; CDR3: CASSDAGTSAPQYF; J: TRBJ2-5; V: TRBV25-1; D: TRBD2; size: -
DNA: TGTGCCAGCAGCAAAAAGACAGGGTTTATCACTGAAGCTTTCTTT; CDR3: CASSKKTGFITEAFF; J: TRBJ1-1; V: TRBV21-1; D: -; size: -
DNA: TGTGCCAGTAGTATTTCTACCCTAAGTCAGCCCCAGCATTTT; CDR3: CASSISTLSQPQHF; J: TRBJ1-5; V: TRBV19; D: -; size: -
DNA: TGTGCCAGCAGCTTACAGGGTCGGACCCAGTACTTC; CDR3: CASSLQGRTQYF; J: TRBJ2-5; V: TRBV11-2; D: -; size: -